The entry below gives a single T cell receptor (beta chain) sequence along with its context. Its cognate antigen is unknown. In the study's own analysis: Filtering differed because ImmunoSEQ produced junction-only sequences that carried no quality scores. Repertoires were generated with immunoSEQ multiplex PCR, while TCRdb's copy carries only in-frame clones and drops some. V and J calls and clone size are given by that table; D and trimming were obtained from the DNA. Of about 520,000 clones in the sample, roughly 80% are singletons; the top ten hold 12%. The V end was cut by 6 bases, the J end by 5 bases, with 25 bases between. The germline gives CDR1 SGHVS, CDR2 FQNEAQ. This CDR3 is 18 amino acids long. The data were taken from a study of shared clonotypes between healthy human individuals. General observations from the study: Sequencing depth was a factor that was expected to affect clonotype sharing among donors.

The V and J genes are TRBV7-8 and TRBJ1-4, with D maybe TRBD1 (5 bases). Sequenced: PBMCs. This TCR came from a woman aged 40 to 55 in good health. Some clones in this sample may be carry-over from other donors' samples. CDR3 sequence reads: CASRPPLGTGERNEKLFF. The CDR3 DNA reads TGTGCCAGCAGGCCCCCTTTGGGGACTGGGGAAAGGAATGAAAAACTGTTTTTT.